This T cell receptor beta chain was sequenced in a study of T-cell reconstitution after alpha-beta-depleted transplantation in children. The ends lost 4 bases at V and 3 bases at J; junction bases unmatched: 4. The CDR3 is 14 amino acids. CDR1 and CDR2 (germline): SGHRS, YFSETQ. Notes on the study in general: Recipient T cells and thymic progenitors that survived were the source of the high TCRbeta diversity seen at day 60 in some patients.

Many counts were recorded for this clonotype. Its antigen is still unknown. As it was prepared, the TCRbeta library received unique molecular identifiers. TCRdb re-derived calls from the PCR reads in MiXCR, one entry per CDR3 protein. Among approximately 500,000 distinct CDR3 sequences listed, roughly 10% were seen once. The chain uses TRBV5-1 and TRBJ2-7, with 10 positions matching TRBD1. This sample comprised PBMCs, obtained before TCRalphabeta/CD19-depleted stem cell transplant. This sequence originates from a child aged 2-15 years with inherited bone marrow failure, due to receive a stem cell transplant. DNA of the CDR3: TGCGCCAGCAGCGCTGGACAGGGGGGCTACGAGCAGTACTTC. Translated: CASSAGQGGYEQYF.